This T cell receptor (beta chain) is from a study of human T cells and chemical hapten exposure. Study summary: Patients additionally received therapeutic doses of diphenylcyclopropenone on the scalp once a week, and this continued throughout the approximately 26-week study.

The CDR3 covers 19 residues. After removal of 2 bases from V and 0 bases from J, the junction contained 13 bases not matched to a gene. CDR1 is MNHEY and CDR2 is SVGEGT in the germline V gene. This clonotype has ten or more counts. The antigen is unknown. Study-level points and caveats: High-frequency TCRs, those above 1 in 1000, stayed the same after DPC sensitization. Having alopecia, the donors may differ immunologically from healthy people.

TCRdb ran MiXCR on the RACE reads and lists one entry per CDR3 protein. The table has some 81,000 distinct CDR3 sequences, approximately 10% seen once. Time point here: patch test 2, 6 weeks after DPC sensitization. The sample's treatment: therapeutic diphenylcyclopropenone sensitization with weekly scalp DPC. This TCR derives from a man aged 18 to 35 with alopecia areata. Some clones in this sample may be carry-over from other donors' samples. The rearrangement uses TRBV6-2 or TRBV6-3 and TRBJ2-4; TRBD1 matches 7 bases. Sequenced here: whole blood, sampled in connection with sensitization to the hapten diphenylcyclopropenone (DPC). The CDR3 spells CASSYGDSYIVRAKNIQYF. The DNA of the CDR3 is TGTGCCAGCAGTTACGGGGACAGTTATATAGTAAGAGCCAAAAACATTCAGTACTTC.